This TCR beta chain was recorded in a study of PD-L1 blockade in urothelial cancer. About the study: Atezolizumab, begun by patients in about 2014, was given at 1,200 mg intravenously every 3 weeks. Males with urothelial cancer arising in the bladder constituted most of the 29 patients. Findings and limits, study-wide: A pretreatment blood TCR clonality that fell below the median predicted better progression-free and overall survival.

About this clone: Its antigen is undetermined.

The investigators introduced synthetic TCR analog templates into each PCR as spikes. Clones were read by immunoSEQ multiplex PCR, and TCRdb kept only the in-frame ones, dropping some. The table records more than 15,000 clones, 75% to 90% of them present only once. CDR1 and CDR2 from the germline V gene are SGHRS and YFSETQ. The CDR3 covers 19 residues. Trimming took off 0 bases at V and 0 bases at J, with 21 bases between the two ends. This chain joins TRBV5-1 and TRBJ1-1; D is unresolved. The receptor was derived from a man aged 45-65 years with urothelial cancer. The material sequenced was PBMCs, taken around atezolizumab (anti-PD-L1) treatment. The DNA for the CDR3 is TGCGCCAGCAGCTTGGCCGGGCGGGATATTTGGAATTTGAACACTGAAGCTTTCTTT. Translating it yields CASSLAGRDIWNLNTEAFF. Full variable domain (outside the CDR3, taken from reference TRBV5-1 and TRBJ1-1): KAGVTQTPRYLIKTRGQQVTLSCSPISGHRSVSWYQQTPGQGLQFLFEYFSETQRNKGNFPGRFSGRQFSNSRSEMNVSTLELGDSALYLCASSLAGRDIWNLNTEAFFGQGTRLTVV.